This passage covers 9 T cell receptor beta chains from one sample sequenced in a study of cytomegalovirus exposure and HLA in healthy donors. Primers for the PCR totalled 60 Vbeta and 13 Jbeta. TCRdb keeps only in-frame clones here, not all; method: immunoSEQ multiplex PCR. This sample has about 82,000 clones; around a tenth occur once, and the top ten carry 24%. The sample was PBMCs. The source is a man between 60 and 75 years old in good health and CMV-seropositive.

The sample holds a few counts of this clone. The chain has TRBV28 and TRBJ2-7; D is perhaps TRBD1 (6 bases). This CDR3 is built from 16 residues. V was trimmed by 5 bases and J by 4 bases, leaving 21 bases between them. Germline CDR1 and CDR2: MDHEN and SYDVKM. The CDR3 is CASSEAEGTQRYEQYV. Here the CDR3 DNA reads TGTGCCAGCAGTGAAGCGGAAGGGACACAACGATACGAGCAGTACGTC.

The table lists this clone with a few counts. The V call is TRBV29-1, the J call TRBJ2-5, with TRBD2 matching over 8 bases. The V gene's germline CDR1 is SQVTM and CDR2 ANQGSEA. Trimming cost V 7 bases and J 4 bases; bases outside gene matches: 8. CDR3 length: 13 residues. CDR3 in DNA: TGCAGCGCCGTCACTAGCGGACGAGAGACCCAGTACTTC. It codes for CSAVTSGRETQYF.

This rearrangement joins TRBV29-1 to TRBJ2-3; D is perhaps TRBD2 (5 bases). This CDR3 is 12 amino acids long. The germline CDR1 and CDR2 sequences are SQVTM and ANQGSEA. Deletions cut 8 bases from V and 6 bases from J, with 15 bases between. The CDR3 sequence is CSSDLGEDTQYF. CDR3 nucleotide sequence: TGCAGCTCCGATCTCGGGGAGGATACGCAGTATTTT.

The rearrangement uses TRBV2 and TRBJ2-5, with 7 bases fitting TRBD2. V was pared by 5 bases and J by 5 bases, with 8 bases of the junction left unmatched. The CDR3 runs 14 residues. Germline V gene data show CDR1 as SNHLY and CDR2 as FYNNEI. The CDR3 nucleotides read TGTGCCAGCAGTTTACCCCTCGGGGGGGAGACCCAGTACTTC. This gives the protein CASSLPLGGETQYF. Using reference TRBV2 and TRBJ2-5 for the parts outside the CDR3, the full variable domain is EPEVTQTPSHQVTQMGQEVILRCVPISNHLYFYWYRQILGQKVEFLVSFYNNEISEKSEIFDDQFSVERPDGSNFTLKIRSTKLEDSAMYFCASSLPLGGETQYFGPGTRLLVL.

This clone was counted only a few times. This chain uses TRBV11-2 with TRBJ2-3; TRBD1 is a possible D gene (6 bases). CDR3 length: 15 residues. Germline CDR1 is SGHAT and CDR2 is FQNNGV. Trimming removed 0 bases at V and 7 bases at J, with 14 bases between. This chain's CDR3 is CASSLDKGQWNTQYF. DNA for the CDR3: TGTGCCAGCAGCTTAGATAAGGGACAATGGAATACGCAGTATTTT.

CDR3 in DNA: TGTGCCAGCAGGGGGCTAAGCCTCCGTACTGAAGCTTTCTTT. It specifies CASRGLSLRTEAFF. This rearrangement joins TRBV6-1 to TRBJ1-1, with D tentatively TRBD1 (5 bases). CDR1 and CDR2 (germline): MNHNS, SASEGT. The CDR3 runs to 14 residues. V was trimmed by 6 bases and J by 5 bases, leaving 16 bases between them.

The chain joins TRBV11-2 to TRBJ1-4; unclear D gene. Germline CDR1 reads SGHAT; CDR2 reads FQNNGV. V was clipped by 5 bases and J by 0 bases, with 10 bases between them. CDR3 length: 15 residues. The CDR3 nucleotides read TGTGCCAGCAGCAGAAGCGCGGCAACTAATGAAAAACTGTTTTTT. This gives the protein CASSRSAATNEKLFF.

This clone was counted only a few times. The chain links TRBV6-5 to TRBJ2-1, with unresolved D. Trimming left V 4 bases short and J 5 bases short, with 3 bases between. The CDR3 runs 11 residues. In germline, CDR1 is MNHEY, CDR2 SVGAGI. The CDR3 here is CASSSDNEQFF. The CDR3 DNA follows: TGTGCCAGCAGTTCCGACAATGAGCAGTTCTTC.

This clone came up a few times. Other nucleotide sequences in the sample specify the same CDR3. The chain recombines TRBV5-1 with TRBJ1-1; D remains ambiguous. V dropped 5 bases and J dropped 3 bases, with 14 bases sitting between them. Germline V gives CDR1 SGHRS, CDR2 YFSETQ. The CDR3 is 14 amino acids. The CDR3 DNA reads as TGCGCCAGCAGTCCGCGAGAGGCGGACACTGAAGCTTTCTTT. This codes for CASSPREADTEAFF. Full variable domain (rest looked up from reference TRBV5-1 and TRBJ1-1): KAGVTQTPRYLIKTRGQQVTLSCSPISGHRSVSWYQQTPGQGLQFLFEYFSETQRNKGNFPGRFSGRQFSNSRSEMNVSTLELGDSALYLCASSPREADTEAFFGQGTRLTVV.